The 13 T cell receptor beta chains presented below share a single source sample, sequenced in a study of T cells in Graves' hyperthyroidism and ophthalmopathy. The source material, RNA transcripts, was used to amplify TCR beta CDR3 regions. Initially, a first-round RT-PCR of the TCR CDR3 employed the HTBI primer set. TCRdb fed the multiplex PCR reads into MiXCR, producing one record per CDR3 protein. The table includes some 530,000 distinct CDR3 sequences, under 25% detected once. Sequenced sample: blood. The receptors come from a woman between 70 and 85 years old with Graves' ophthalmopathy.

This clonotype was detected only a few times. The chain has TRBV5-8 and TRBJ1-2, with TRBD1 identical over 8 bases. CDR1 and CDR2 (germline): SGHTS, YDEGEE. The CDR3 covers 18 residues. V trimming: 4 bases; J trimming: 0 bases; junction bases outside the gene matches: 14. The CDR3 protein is CASSGRTGRLPANYGYTF. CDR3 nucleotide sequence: TGTGCCAGCAGCGGGAGGACAGGGCGGCTCCCCGCTAACTATGGCTACACCTTC.

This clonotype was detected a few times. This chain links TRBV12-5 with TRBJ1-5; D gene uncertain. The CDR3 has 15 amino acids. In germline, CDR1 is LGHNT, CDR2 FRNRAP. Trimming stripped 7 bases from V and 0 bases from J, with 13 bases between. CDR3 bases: TGTGCTAGTGAGAGTGGGGATTATAGCAATCAGCCCCAGCATTTT. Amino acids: CASESGDYSNQPQHF.

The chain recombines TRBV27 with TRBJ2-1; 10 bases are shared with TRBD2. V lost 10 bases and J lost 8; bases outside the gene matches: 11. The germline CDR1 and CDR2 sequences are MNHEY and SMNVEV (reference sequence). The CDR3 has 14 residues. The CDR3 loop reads CATGEREGPDEQFF. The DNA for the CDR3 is TGTGCCACCGGTGAGCGGGAGGGCCCGGATGAGCAGTTCTTC.

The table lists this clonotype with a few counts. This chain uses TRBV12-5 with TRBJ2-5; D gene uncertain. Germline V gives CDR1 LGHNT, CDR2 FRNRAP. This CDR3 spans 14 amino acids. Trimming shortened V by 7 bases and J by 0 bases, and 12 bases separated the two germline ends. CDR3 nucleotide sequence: TGTGCTAGTGCCCGGGTCGGGTACCAAGAGACCCAGTACTTC. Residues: CASARVGYQETQYF.

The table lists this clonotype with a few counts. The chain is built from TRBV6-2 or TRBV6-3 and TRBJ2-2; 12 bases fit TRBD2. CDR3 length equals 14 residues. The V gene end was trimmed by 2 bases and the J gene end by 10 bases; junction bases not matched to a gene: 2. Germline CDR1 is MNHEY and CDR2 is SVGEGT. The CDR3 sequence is CASSYLAGGPELFF. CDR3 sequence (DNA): TGTGCCAGCAGTTACCTAGCGGGAGGGCCGGAGCTGTTTTTT.

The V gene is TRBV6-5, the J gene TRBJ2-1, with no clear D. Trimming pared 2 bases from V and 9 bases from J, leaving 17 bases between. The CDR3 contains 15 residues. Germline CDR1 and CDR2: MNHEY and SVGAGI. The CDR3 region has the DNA TGTGCCAGCAGTTACCGTCTTAACGTAGGTCCTGAGCAGTTCTTC. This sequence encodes CASSYRLNVGPEQFF.

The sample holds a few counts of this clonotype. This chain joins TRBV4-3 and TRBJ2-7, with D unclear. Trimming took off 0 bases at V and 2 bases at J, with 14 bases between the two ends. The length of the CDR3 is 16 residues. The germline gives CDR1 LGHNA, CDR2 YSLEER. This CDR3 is CASSQELGRTPYEQYF. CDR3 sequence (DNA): TGCGCCAGCAGCCAAGAGCTAGGCAGAACCCCCTACGAGCAGTACTTC.

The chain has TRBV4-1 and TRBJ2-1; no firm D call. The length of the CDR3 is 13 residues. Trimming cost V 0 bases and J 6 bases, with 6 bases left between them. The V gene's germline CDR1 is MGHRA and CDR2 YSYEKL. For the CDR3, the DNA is TGCGCCAGCAGCCAAGATTGGCCCAATGAGCAGTTCTTC. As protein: CASSQDWPNEQFF.

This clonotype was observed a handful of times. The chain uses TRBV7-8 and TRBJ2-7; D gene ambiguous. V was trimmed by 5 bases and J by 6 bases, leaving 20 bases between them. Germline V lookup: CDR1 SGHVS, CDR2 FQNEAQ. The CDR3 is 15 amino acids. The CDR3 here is CASSPNTLPTPEQYF. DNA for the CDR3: TGTGCCAGCAGCCCTAATACCCTTCCGACCCCCGAGCAGTACTTC.

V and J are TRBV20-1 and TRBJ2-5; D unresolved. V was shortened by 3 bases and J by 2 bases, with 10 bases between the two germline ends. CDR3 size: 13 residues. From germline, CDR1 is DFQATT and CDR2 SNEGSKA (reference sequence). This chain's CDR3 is CSARGWVQETQYF. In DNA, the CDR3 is TGCAGTGCTAGGGGGTGGGTACAAGAGACCCAGTACTTC.

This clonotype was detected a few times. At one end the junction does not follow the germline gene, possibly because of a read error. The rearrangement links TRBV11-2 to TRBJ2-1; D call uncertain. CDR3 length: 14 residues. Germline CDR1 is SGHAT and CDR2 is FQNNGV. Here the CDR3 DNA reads TGTGCCAGCGGCTTCCCATGGCAGGTCAATGAGCAGTTCTTC. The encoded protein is CASGFPWQVNEQFF.

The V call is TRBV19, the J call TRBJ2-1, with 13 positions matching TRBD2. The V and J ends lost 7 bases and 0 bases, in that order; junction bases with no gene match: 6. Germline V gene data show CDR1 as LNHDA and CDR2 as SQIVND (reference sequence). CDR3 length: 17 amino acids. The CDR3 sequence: CASISTSGRSSYNEQFF. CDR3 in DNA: TGTGCCAGTATCTCGACTAGCGGGAGGAGCTCCTACAATGAGCAGTTCTTC.

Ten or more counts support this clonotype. CDR3 coding DNA: TGTGCCAGCAGTGAGCGGGGGCGTTCAGGGGAGACCCAGTACTTC. Translation: CASSERGRSGETQYF. The V call is TRBV2, the J call TRBJ2-5, with D tentatively TRBD2 (7 bases). Germline values: CDR1 SNHLY, CDR2 FYNNEI. The V end lost 3 bases, the J end lost 5 bases, and 16 bases lay between the germline ends. The CDR3 is made up of 15 amino acids.